This is a list of T cell receptor beta chains from one sample in a study of CD8 T cells in ankylosing spondylitis. TCRdb reprocessed the 5' RACE reads with MiXCR, giving one entry per CDR3 protein. The sample carries 150,000 to 200,000 distinct CDR3 sequences, more than 9% recorded once. Sequencing was carried out using blood, either unsorted or a sorted T cell fraction (not recorded which). The receptors here all came from a male donor with ankylosing spondylitis or in good health (not recorded which). Each CDR3 is given with its conserved first and last residue. The order of the fields is D gene, V gene, J gene, clone size, CDR3 DNA, CDR3 protein. D genes are given only for firm matches. Expanded clones are given a class, and other clones once, few, many or no size at all.

TRBD1	TRBV6-5	TRBJ1-4	many	TGTGCCAGCAGTTGGAGGACAGGGGACGAAAAACTGTTTTTT	CASSWRTGDEKLFF
.	TRBV4-1	TRBJ1-4	.	TGCGCCAGCAGCCAAGATCGGGCCCGGAATGAAAAACTGTTTTTT	CASSQDRARNEKLFF
TRBD2	TRBV12-3/TRBV12-4	TRBJ2-3	many	TGTGCCAGCAGACCCCTAGCGGGGGGGCCGGCAGATACGCAGTATTTT	CASRPLAGGPADTQYF
TRBD1	TRBV20-1	TRBJ1-2	many	TGCAGTGCAGTACAGGGGGCTGGGTATGGCTACACCTTC	CSAVQGAGYGYTF
.	TRBV5-1	TRBJ2-2	many	TGCGCCAGCTTCCTGAGTCAGGGGAGAGCCGGGGAGCTGTTTTTT	CASFLSQGRAGELFF
.	TRBV7-2	TRBJ1-3	few	TGTGCCAGCAGCTTACCCGGTGCTGGAAACACCATATATTTT	CASSLPGAGNTIYF
TRBD2	TRBV28	TRBJ2-2	many	TGTGCCAGCAGTTCCACCGGGACTAGTTTTGGCGGGGAGCTGTTTTTT	CASSSTGTSFGGELFF
TRBD2	TRBV3-1	TRBJ2-3	many	TGTGCCAGCAGCCAAGGGCTACTAGCGGGGGGAGGATGGACAGATACGCAGTATTTT	CASSQGLLAGGGWTDTQYF
.	TRBV20-1	TRBJ1-4	many	TGCAGTGCTAGAGAGGGGGCCGCAACTAATGAAAAACTGTTTTTT	CSAREGAATNEKLFF
.	TRBV3-1	TRBJ1-2	many	TGTGCCAGCAGCCAAGGACACGACGGCTACACCTTC	CASSQGHDGYTF
.	TRBV27	TRBJ2-4	few	TGTGCCAGCAGTTTAGGGGGGGCGGGAAACATTCAGTACTTC	CASSLGGAGNIQYF
.	TRBV12-3/TRBV12-4	TRBJ2-3	many	TGTGCCAGCAGTTTTTACCGTGATACGCAGTATTTT	CASSFYRDTQYF
.	TRBV6-5	TRBJ2-1	.	TGTGCCAGCAGTTACCAATTACAGGGCAATGAGCAGTTCTTC	CASSYQLQGNEQFF
.	TRBV7-8	TRBJ2-7	many	TGTGCCAGCAGCTTCGGGGGCCGGGGATTGCAGTACTTC	CASSFGGRGLQYF
.	TRBV27	TRBJ1-6	many	TGTGCCAGCAGTTTAAGGTTTAATTCACCCCTCCACTTT	CASSLRFNSPLHF
.	TRBV20-1	TRBJ2-3	.	TGCAGTGCTAGAGATTGGAGACGGGGAGTCACAGATACGCAGTATTTT	CSARDWRRGVTDTQYF
TRBD2	TRBV5-8	TRBJ2-3	many	TGTGCCAGCAGCTTGGAGCTAGCGGGGAGCACAGATACGCAGTATTTT	CASSLELAGSTDTQYF
.	TRBV12-3/TRBV12-4	TRBJ2-1	many	TGTGCCAGCAGTCCCCGGGGTTACTACAATGAGCAGTTCTTC	CASSPRGYYNEQFF
.	TRBV11-2	TRBJ1-2	few	TGTGCCAACAGCTTAGATTTGGTTTCCGATGGCTACACCTTC	CANSLDLVSDGYTF
.	TRBV27	TRBJ2-5	many	TGTGCCAGCAGTAACGCCCCTCAAGAGACCCAGTACTTC	CASSNAPQETQYF